This record looks at one T cell receptor (beta chain) sequence and its context. No antigen is known for it. The data are from a study of CD8 T cells in ankylosing spondylitis. Study-wide points: Clones that were linked to disease were CD8+ and were relatively rare in peripheral blood. Reportedly, disease-linked clones are significantly enriched in ankylosing spondylitis patients' matched synovial fluid.

TCR beta libraries were made by quantitative 5'-RACE with molecular barcodes. TCRdb used MiXCR to reprocess the 5' RACE reads, holding one entry per CDR3 protein. The data show 200,000 to 250,000 distinct CDR3 sequences, with about 11% seen just once and about 20% held by the top ten. Germline CDR1 is SEHNR and CDR2 is FQNEAQ (reference sequence). V shed 8 bases and J shed 4 bases, with 17 bases lying between them. The length of the CDR3 is 14 residues. The clonotype originates from a male donor with ankylosing spondylitis or in good health (not recorded which). The sample consisted of blood, either unsorted or a sorted T cell fraction (not recorded which). The J gene is TRBJ2-5, the V gene TRBV7-9, with unresolved D. CDR3 in amino acids: CASSPDDGRETQYF. The CDR3 DNA reads TGTGCCAGCTCTCCCGACGACGGGCGAGAGACCCAGTACTTC.